This section outlines one T cell receptor beta chain sequence together with its context. Antigen: not known. Libraries were prepared by immunoSEQ multiplex PCR; TCRdb keeps only in-frame clonotypes and omits some of them. The sample carries some 140,000 clones, 90% recorded once. The CDR3 runs 16 residues. V was clipped by 0 bases and J by 11 bases, with 20 bases between them. CDR1 is MNHNS and CDR2 is SASEGT in the germline V gene. This specimen belongs to a study of OX40 agonist ivuxolimab in advanced cancers. Findings and caveats of the study: At doses 0.1 to 3.0 mg/kg, CD4+ and CD8+ clones expanded.

The clonotype was recovered from an adult with an advanced solid tumor such as melanoma, head and neck, liver or kidney cancer. The sequences come from CD4+ or CD8+ T cells sorted from blood, collected in a trial of the OX40 agonist ivuxolimab. The rearrangement joins TRBV6-1 to TRBJ1-5; a weak D match, TRBD1 (6 bases). CDR3 DNA: TGTGCCAGCAGTGAAGCGGGGACACTAGGAGATGGAGCCCAGCATTTT. It is translated as CASSEAGTLGDGAQHF.